One sample yielded the 29 T cell receptor beta chains listed below, sequenced in a study of spatial heterogeneity in lung cancer. Time point in this sample: sample taken at primary tumor resection. From tumor, nontumor lung or frozen PBMC, whole RNA was taken unsorted for sequencing. TCRdb called the 5' RACE reads again in MiXCR, with one record for every CDR3 protein. The repertoire consists of some 87,000 distinct CDR3 sequences, with approximately 8.2% occurring once and the leading ten covering 6.9%. The sequenced sample was PBMCs, obtained at surgery. Receptors were obtained from a male donor with early-stage non-small cell lung cancer.

The V gene is TRBV2, the J gene TRBJ1-1; D remains ambiguous. Germline V gene sequence: CDR1 SNHLY, CDR2 FYNNEI. There are 13 residues in the CDR3. Trimming took off 6 bases at V and 5 bases at J, with 13 bases between the two ends. CDR3: CASSLRERTEAFF. Here the CDR3 DNA reads TGTGCCAGCAGCCTTAGGGAGAGGACTGAAGCTTTCTTT. Based on the CDR3 plus reference TRBV2 and TRBJ1-1, the full variable domain is EPEVTQTPSHQVTQMGQEVILRCVPISNHLYFYWYRQILGQKVEFLVSFYNNEISEKSEIFDDQFSVERPDGSNFTLKIRSTKLEDSAMYFCASSLRERTEAFFGQGTRLTVV.

This clonotype was observed at least ten times. The rearrangement links TRBV20-1 to TRBJ2-5; TRBD2 agrees at 12 bases. The CDR3 is made up of 15 amino acids. The J segment lost 4 bases and the V segment lost 1 base, leaving 4 bases of the junction unmatched. Germline CDR1 reads DFQATT; CDR2 reads SNEGSKA (reference sequence). CDR3 in amino acids: CSARVATSGRETQYF. CDR3 sequence (DNA): TGCAGTGCTAGAGTGGCGACTAGCGGGAGAGAGACCCAGTACTTC.

The rearrangement uses TRBV2 and TRBJ1-6, with D possibly being TRBD1 (6 bases). This CDR3 is built from 14 residues. The germline V and J ends were trimmed by 2 bases and 9 bases, with 11 bases remaining between them. The germline V gene has CDR1 SNHLY and CDR2 FYNNEI. The DNA for the CDR3 is TGTGCCAGCAGTGAATCCGGACAGTTTTCACCCCTCCACTTT. Protein: CASSESGQFSPLHF.

At least ten counts were recorded for this clonotype. This chain links TRBV12-3 or TRBV12-4 with TRBJ1-1; no clear D gene. V was shortened by 1 base and J by 6 bases, with 9 bases between the two germline ends. The CDR3 contains 13 residues. CDR3 in amino acids: CASSLVDFSEAFF. In DNA form, the CDR3 reads TGTGCCAGCAGTTTAGTGGACTTCTCTGAAGCTTTCTTT.

V gene TRBV12-3 or TRBV12-4 combines with J gene TRBJ2-2; 8 bases align to TRBD1. J lost 5 bases, V lost 2 bases, and 7 bases had no gene match. The CDR3 length is 16 residues. The DNA for the CDR3 is TGTGCCAGCAGTTTAAGGACAGGGACGGGGACCGGGGAGCTGTTTTTT. Translated: CASSLRTGTGTGELFF.

The sample holds many counts of this clonotype. The chain carries TRBV27 and TRBJ1-1; 8 bases map to TRBD1. Germline CDR1 reads MNHEY; CDR2 reads SMNVEV (reference sequence). V shed 5 bases and J 4 bases; nucleotides not matched to a gene: 3. This CDR3 spans 13 amino acids. This chain's CDR3 is CASSADRVTEAFF. The CDR3 DNA follows: TGTGCCAGCAGTGCGGACAGGGTCACTGAAGCTTTCTTT.

The rearrangement links TRBV29-1 to TRBJ2-3; TRBD2 aligns across 8 bases. Germline V CDR1 and CDR2: SQVTM, ANQGSEA. V lost 4 bases and J lost 2; bases outside the gene matches: 2. The CDR3 has 13 residues. The CDR3, as DNA: TGCAGCGTTGGCGGGGGGACCACAGATACGCAGTATTTT. Its translation is CSVGGGTTDTQYF.

The J gene is TRBJ2-5, the V gene TRBV4-2; no clear D gene. Germline CDR1 reads LGHNA; CDR2 reads YNFKEQ. Trimming stripped 4 bases from V and 7 bases from J, with 10 bases between. The CDR3 has 12 amino acids. CDR3 in amino acids: CASSPSSGTQYF. The CDR3 DNA is TGTGCCAGCAGCCCTTCGTCTGGGACCCAGTACTTC.

This clonotype was picked up many times. The chain uses TRBV12-3 or TRBV12-4 and TRBJ1-5; 10 nucleotides line up with TRBD1. The CDR3 has 15 residues. Trimming cost V 5 bases and J 7 bases; bases outside gene matches: 8. As DNA, the CDR3 is TGTGCCAGCAGTCCCGGGACAGGGGTCGGACAGCCCCAGCATTTT. Encoded protein: CASSPGTGVGQPQHF.

At least ten counts were recorded for this clonotype. The chain recombines TRBV25-1 with TRBJ1-6, with 9 bases that match TRBD1. J lost 8 bases, V lost 7 bases, and 3 bases had no gene match. The CDR3 length is 13 residues. Germline values: CDR1 MGHDK, CDR2 SYGVNS. In DNA form, the CDR3 reads TGTGCCAGCAAGGACAGGGGTGATTCACCCCTCCACTTT. It encodes CASKDRGDSPLHF.

This clonotype was recorded at least ten times. V usage is TRBV10-3 and J usage is TRBJ2-2; 8 positions agree with TRBD1. Looked up from germline, CDR1 is ENHRY and CDR2 is SYGVKD. The CDR3 consists of 15 residues. Trimming removed 6 bases from V and 3 bases from J; junction bases left unmatched: 6. CDR3 sequence: CAIRGTGLDTGELFF. CDR3 in DNA: TGTGCCATCAGAGGGACAGGCTTGGACACCGGGGAGCTGTTTTTT.

The chain joins TRBV3-1 to TRBJ2-5; maybe TRBD1 (6 bases). Germline V gene data show CDR1 as LGHDT and CDR2 as YNNKEL (reference sequence). The V end lost 1 base, the J end lost 5 bases, and 11 bases lay between the germline ends. The CDR3 totals 14 residues. The CDR3 sequence: CASSQGTGKETQYF. CDR3 nucleotides: TGTGCCAGCAGCCAAGGTACAGGGAAGGAGACCCAGTACTTC.

This clonotype was detected only a few times. The chain uses TRBV11-2 and TRBJ2-3; 9 bases fit TRBD2. The V segment lost 3 bases and the J segment 5 bases; nucleotides outside the gene matches: 15. This CDR3 has 18 amino acids. The germline gives CDR1 SGHAT, CDR2 FQNNGV. CDR3 protein: CASSFGPGTSRKGDTQYF. The CDR3 DNA reads as TGTGCCAGCAGCTTTGGACCCGGGACTAGCAGAAAAGGAGATACGCAGTATTTT.

The sample holds many counts of this clonotype. The chain joins TRBV20-1 to TRBJ1-5, with 7 bases aligning to TRBD1. From germline, CDR1 is DFQATT and CDR2 SNEGSKA (reference sequence). V gave up 6 bases and J gave up 2 bases; unmatched junction bases: 7. CDR3 length: 14 residues. The CDR3 DNA sequence: TGCAGTGCCTTGCCGGGACAGCGCAATCAGCCCCAGCATTTT. This sequence encodes CSALPGQRNQPQHF.

In its sample, this clonotype was seen many times. The chain employs TRBV5-4 and TRBJ1-2; maybe TRBD1 (6 bases). The CDR3 contains 15 residues. V lost 3 bases to trimming and J lost 3 bases, with 15 bases between them. Germline CDR1 is SGHNT and CDR2 is YYREEE (reference sequence). The CDR3 sequence: CASSSGGGLYYGYTF. The CDR3 DNA reads as TGTGCCAGCAGCTCTGGCGGGGGGCTCTACTATGGCTACACCTTC.

This clonotype was detected a few times. The chain links TRBV24-1 to TRBJ2-1; TRBD2 aligns across 8 bases. Germline CDR1 KGHDR, CDR2 SFDVKD. There are 13 residues in the CDR3. Trimming removed 5 bases from V and 9 bases from J; junction bases left unmatched: 5. CDR3 DNA sequence: TGTGCCACCAGTGTACTGGCGGGGGGTGAGCAGTTCTTC. Encoded protein: CATSVLAGGEQFF.

The chain carries TRBV4-3 and TRBJ2-2; TRBD2 is a possible D gene (5 bases). Germline-derived CDR1 and CDR2 are LGHNA and YSLEER. This CDR3 spans 14 amino acids. V was trimmed by 1 base and J by 6 bases, leaving 9 bases between them. The DNA of the CDR3 is TGCGCCAGCAGCCAAGGACGGGGTCCCGGGGAGCTGTTTTTT. Its protein is CASSQGRGPGELFF.

This clonotype was observed at least ten times. The rearrangement joins TRBV2 to TRBJ2-1; D is tentatively TRBD1 or TRBD2 (5 bases each). Per the germline V gene, CDR1 is SNHLY and CDR2 is FYNNEI. The CDR3 covers 15 residues. Trimming removed 3 bases from V and 0 bases from J, with 9 bases in between. This chain's CDR3 is CASSEGRSSYNEQFF. The CDR3 coding sequence is TGTGCCAGCAGTGAGGGACGTAGCTCCTACAATGAGCAGTTCTTC. Looking up the rest from reference TRBV2 and TRBJ2-1 gives the full variable domain: EPEVTQTPSHQVTQMGQEVILRCVPISNHLYFYWYRQILGQKVEFLVSFYNNEISEKSEIFDDQFSVERPDGSNFTLKIRSTKLEDSAMYFCASSEGRSSYNEQFFGPGTRLTVL.

This clonotype was recorded at least ten times. The chain uses TRBV23-1 and TRBJ2-1, with 9 bases aligning to TRBD1. TRBV23-1 is reported as an ORF; its role is uncertain. V was clipped by 4 bases and J by 9 bases; unmatched bases: 7. The CDR3 contains 14 residues. The CDR3 reads CASSPKQGAIEQFF. The DNA of the CDR3 is TGCGCCAGCAGTCCCAAACAGGGGGCGATTGAGCAGTTCTTC.

CDR3 bases: TGTGCCAGCAGTCCCCCGTGGGTGGACAACTATGGCTACACCTTC. This gives the protein CASSPPWVDNYGYTF. The V call is TRBV28, the J call TRBJ1-2, with D unclear. V was shortened by 5 bases and J by 2 bases, with 15 bases between the two germline ends. Germline CDR1 MDHEN, CDR2 SYDVKM. This CDR3 spans 15 amino acids.

This clonotype was recorded a few times. The genes are TRBV11-3 and TRBJ2-3, with D possibly TRBD2 on 5 matching bases. The germline V gene encodes CDR1 SGHNT and CDR2 YENEEA. V shed 5 bases and J shed 3 bases, with 12 bases lying between them. There are 14 residues in the CDR3. This chain's CDR3 is CASSHWEHTDTQYF. The CDR3, as DNA: TGTGCCAGCAGCCATTGGGAGCATACAGATACGCAGTATTTT.

This clonotype was counted many times. This rearrangement joins TRBV9 to TRBJ2-1, with 13 bases aligning to TRBD2. The germline gives CDR1 SGDLS, CDR2 YYNGEE. The CDR3 sequence is 17 residues long. V trimming: 1 base; J trimming: 4 bases; junction bases outside the gene matches: 5. CDR3 sequence: CASSVLSTSGGYNEQFF. Here the CDR3 DNA reads TGTGCCAGCAGCGTATTATCGACTAGCGGGGGGTACAATGAGCAGTTCTTC.

Many counts were recorded for this clonotype. CDR3 sequence: CASSPPTGRGTEAFF. DNA for the CDR3: TGTGCCAGCAGCCCCCCGACAGGGAGGGGCACTGAAGCTTTCTTT. This chain links TRBV28 with TRBJ1-1; TRBD1 matches at 7 bases. CDR3 size: 15 residues. Germline assignment: CDR1 MDHEN and CDR2 SYDVKM. V was clipped by 6 bases and J by 4 bases; unmatched bases: 11. The full variable domain, in which reference TRBV28 and TRBJ1-1 provide the parts outside the CDR3, is DVKVTQSSRYLVKRTGEKVFLECVQDMDHENMFWYRQDPGLGLRLIYFSYDVKMKEKGDIPEGYSVSREKKERFSLILESASTNQTSMYLCASSPPTGRGTEAFFGQGTRLTVV.

The genes are TRBV27 and TRBJ2-3; D is uncertain. This CDR3 is built from 12 residues. Germline-derived CDR1 and CDR2 are MNHEY and SMNVEV (reference sequence). Trimming left V 7 bases short and J 6 bases short, with 11 bases between. The CDR3 coding sequence is TGTGCCAGCAAGGCCCTTCCGGATACGCAGTATTTT. This codes for CASKALPDTQYF.

This clonotype was observed at least ten times. As DNA, the CDR3 is TGTGCCAGCAGCCAAGTACACAGGGGGACAGCTTTCTTT. Translating gives CASSQVHRGTAFF. The gene calls are TRBV4-2 and TRBJ1-1, with 8 nucleotides matching TRBD1. J was trimmed by 10 bases and V by 1 base; bases with no gene match: 5. Germline V CDR1 and CDR2: LGHNA, YNFKEQ. The CDR3 length is 13 residues.

The table lists this clonotype with many counts. The V gene is TRBV10-2, the J gene TRBJ2-7, with 8 bases lining up with TRBD2. Trimming removed 4 bases from V and 3 bases from J; junction bases left unmatched: 5. Germline CDR1 is WSHSY and CDR2 is SAAADI. The CDR3 totals 14 residues. Here the CDR3 DNA reads TGCGCCAGCAGTGTTCAACTAGCGGACTACGAGCAGTACTTC. This encodes CASSVQLADYEQYF.

In its sample, this clonotype was seen a few times. This chain joins TRBV15 and TRBJ2-5; D is uncertain. This CDR3 region has 14 residues. The V end lost 0 bases, the J end lost 1 base, and 6 bases lay between the germline ends. Germline V gene data show CDR1 as LNHNV and CDR2 as YYDKDF (reference sequence). The CDR3 DNA follows: TGTGCCACCAGCAGAGAGGGGATCCAAGAGACCCAGTACTTC. The encoded protein is CATSREGIQETQYF.

The chain's CDR3 is CASSVEKDDTQYF. CDR3 coding DNA: TGTGCCAGCAGCGTGGAGAAAGACGATACGCAGTATTTT. V gene TRBV28 combines with J gene TRBJ2-3; the D is unclear. The CDR3 runs 13 residues. CDR1 MDHEN and CDR2 SYDVKM come from the germline V gene. Trimming took 6 bases from V and 6 from J, leaving 13 bases between them.

In its sample, this clonotype was seen a few times. At one end, the junction sequence differs from germline, possibly due to a read error. The chain is built from TRBV20-1 and TRBJ2-7, with 12 bases aligning to TRBD2. Germline V CDR1 and CDR2: DFQATT, SNEGSKA (reference sequence). The CDR3 spans 17 residues. As DNA, the CDR3 is TGCAGTGCAAGAGGTGGACTAGCGGGGACAGTCTCCTACGAGCAGTACTTC. This gives the protein CSARGGLAGTVSYEQYF.